A single sample is the source of the 30 T cell receptor beta chains below, sequenced in a study of blood T cell repertoires in COVID-19. Produced via immunoSEQ multiplex PCR; TCRdb's table is partial and in-frame only. This sample yields around 75,000 clones, of which around 87% are seen a single time; roughly 3.9% belongs to the top ten. Sequenced: peripheral blood. Receptors were obtained from a man between 65 and 79 years old with active COVID-19.

The rearrangement uses TRBV29-1 and TRBJ2-2; 8 positions agree with TRBD1. J was trimmed by 6 bases and V by 7 bases; bases with no gene match: 7. Germline V gene sequence: CDR1 SQVTM, CDR2 ANQGSEA. The CDR3 spans 13 residues. For the CDR3, the DNA is TGCAGCGCGACAGGGGAGAAGGCCGGGGAGCTGTTTTTT. This translates into CSATGEKAGELFF.

V gene TRBV6-5 combines with J gene TRBJ2-5; D might be TRBD2 (6 bases). CDR1 is MNHEY, CDR2 SVGAGI, per germline. There are 15 residues in the CDR3. V lost 4 bases and J 0 bases, leaving 12 bases between the germline ends. The CDR3 nucleotides are TGTGCCAGCAGTTTGGCTAGCGCGTACCAAGAGACCCAGTACTTC. Amino acid sequence: CASSLASAYQETQYF.

The chain has TRBV5-1 and TRBJ1-2; TRBD1 agrees at 9 bases. There are 15 residues in the CDR3. Germline CDR1 and CDR2: SGHRS and YFSETQ. V shed 4 bases and J 1 base; nucleotides not matched to a gene: 5. The CDR3 nucleotides read TGCGCCAGCAGCCCCCGACAGGGGGGTAACTATGGCTACACCTTC. This sequence encodes CASSPRQGGNYGYTF.

Here the CDR3 reads CASSGNKGAKNIQYF. DNA of the CDR3: TGTGCCAGCAGCGGCAATAAGGGGGCCAAAAACATTCAGTACTTC. This rearrangement joins TRBV4-2 to TRBJ2-4; D is possibly TRBD1 (5 bases). This CDR3 comprises 15 residues. CDR1 LGHNA and CDR2 YNFKEQ come from the germline V gene. Trimming cost V 5 bases and J 1 base, with 12 bases left between them.

The rearrangement uses TRBV21-1 and TRBJ1-3. TRBV21-1 is annotated as a pseudogene. The CDR3 contains 17 residues. Here the CDR3 reads CASSTPRGLSSGNTIYF. CDR3 bases: TGTGCCAGCAGCACCCCTAGAGGACTAAGCTCTGGAAACACCATATATTTT.

The chain uses TRBV28 and TRBJ2-1; 8 positions agree with TRBD1. J gave up 7 bases and V 5 bases, and 7 bases lay outside the gene matches. Per the germline V gene, CDR1 is MDHEN and CDR2 is SYDVKM. This CDR3 comprises 14 residues. The CDR3 nucleotides read TGTGCCAGCAGTCCCGATGACAGGGGTAATGAGCAGTTCTTC. Translation gives CASSPDDRGNEQFF.

This clone was detected only once. The chain has TRBV25-1 and TRBJ1-1; D not resolved. V gave up 4 bases and J gave up 1 base, with 10 bases separating them. Germline CDR1 and CDR2: MGHDK and SYGVNS. The CDR3 consists of 14 residues. CDR3 sequence: CASSGPRGNTEAFF. Written as DNA, the CDR3 is TGTGCCAGCAGTGGCCCCCGGGGGAACACTGAAGCTTTCTTT.

The table lists this clone with a few counts. The rearrangement joins TRBV3-1 (or the pseudogene TRBV3-2) to TRBJ1-2; perhaps TRBD1 as D (6 bases). The V gene lost 1 base and the J gene lost 12 bases, with 9 bases spanning the gap. Germline lookup yields CDR1 LGHDT and CDR2 YNNKEL (reference sequence). This CDR3 is 11 amino acids long. CDR3 bases: TGTGCCAGCAGCCAAGGGCAGGGGAACACCTTC. Protein sequence: CASSQGQGNTF.

The CDR3 loop reads CASSFDSGIADTQYF. CDR3 sequence (DNA): TGTGCCAGCAGCTTCGATAGCGGGATTGCAGATACGCAGTATTTT. The chain uses TRBV7-2 and TRBJ2-3; 8 nucleotides align to TRBD2. CDR3 size: 15 residues. Trimming removed 3 bases from V and 4 bases from J; junction bases left unmatched: 6. CDR1 is SGHTA, CDR2 FQGNSA, per germline.

This sequence joins TRBV19 and TRBJ2-7; 7 nucleotides agree with TRBD2. J lost 6 bases, V lost 5 bases, and 10 bases had no gene match. The CDR3 contains 14 residues. Germline CDR1 LNHDA, CDR2 SQIVND (reference sequence). CDR3 nucleotide sequence: TGTGCCAGTAGTCCCGGACTAGTTGGTGGCGAGCAGTACTTC. It translates to CASSPGLVGGEQYF.

The J gene is TRBJ2-1, the V gene TRBV19; TRBD2 matches at 7 bases. From germline, CDR1 is LNHDA and CDR2 SQIVND (reference sequence). The CDR3 is made up of 13 amino acids. V was pared by 8 bases and J by 3 bases, with 4 bases of the junction left unmatched. CDR3 nucleotide sequence: TGTGCCAGTGCGGAGCGGGGCTACAATGAGCAGTTCTTC. Translation gives CASAERGYNEQFF.

The rearrangement links TRBV7-9 to TRBJ2-2; TRBD1 agrees at 10 bases. Germline V gene lookup returns CDR1 SEHNR and CDR2 FQNEAQ (reference sequence). V lost 5 bases, J lost 3 bases, and 6 bases stayed unmatched. CDR3 length: 16 residues. The CDR3 sequence: CASSPWTGGDTGELFF. The CDR3 nucleotides are TGTGCCAGCAGCCCCTGGACAGGGGGGGACACCGGGGAGCTGTTTTTT.

The V gene is TRBV5-6, the J gene TRBJ1-2; D is undetermined. Deletions cut 6 bases from V and 8 bases from J, with 17 bases between. Germline V gene data show CDR1 as SGHDT and CDR2 as YYEEEE. The CDR3 contains 13 residues. CDR3 in DNA: TGTGCCAGCACCCTACCCGGGATGCGGGGCTACACCTTC. It translates to CASTLPGMRGYTF.

V gene TRBV4-1 combines with J gene TRBJ1-1; 7 bases are a match to TRBD1. The germline CDR1 and CDR2 sequences are MGHRA and YSYEKL. The V gene end was trimmed by 0 bases and the J gene end by 4 bases; junction bases not matched to a gene: 5. The CDR3 is made up of 15 amino acids. CDR3 coding DNA: TGCGCCAGCAGCCAAGAGCCTACAGGGGTCACTGAAGCTTTCTTT. This codes for CASSQEPTGVTEAFF.

DNA of the CDR3: TGTGCCAGCAGTTACTCCGGGGGGGGAGGGGAGCAGTACTTC. This encodes CASSYSGGGGEQYF. The chain joins TRBV6-5 to TRBJ2-7; 8 bases agree with TRBD2. The V gene's germline CDR1 is MNHEY and CDR2 SVGAGI. This CDR3 has 14 amino acids. Losses at the gene ends were 0 bases for V and 7 bases for J; bases not matched to a gene: 5.

This sequence joins TRBV4-3 and TRBJ2-7; 12 bases map to TRBD1. V shed 4 bases, J shed 5 bases, and the junction held 3 bases outside the gene matches. CDR1 and CDR2 (germline): LGHNA, YSLEER. The CDR3 extends over 14 amino acids. The DNA of the CDR3 is TGCGCCAGCAGCCCGGGACAGGGGGCCCACGAGCAGTACTTC. This sequence encodes CASSPGQGAHEQYF.

The chain is built from TRBV7-8 and TRBJ1-4; the match to TRBD1 covers 10 bases. The V and J ends lost 2 bases and 13 bases, in that order; junction bases with no gene match: 10. Germline-derived CDR1 and CDR2 are SGHVS and FQNEAQ. This CDR3 has 15 amino acids. In nucleotides, the CDR3 is TGTGCCAGCAGCTTACTTCGACAGGGGGCGACGGGACTGTTTTTT. As protein: CASSLLRQGATGLFF.

CDR3 DNA: TGTGCCAGCAGTTTATACGGCAGGGTGGACACTGAAGCTTTCTTT. It is translated as CASSLYGRVDTEAFF. The J gene is TRBJ1-1, the V gene TRBV27; possible D gene TRBD1, 5 bases. Trimming took off 1 base at V and 3 bases at J, with 12 bases between the two ends. This CDR3 contains 15 residues. The germline V gene encodes CDR1 MNHEY and CDR2 SMNVEV (reference sequence).

The chain employs TRBV6-5 and TRBJ2-1; D is unclear. The CDR3 has 13 residues. Trimming removed 6 bases at V and 4 bases at J, with 10 bases between. CDR1 and CDR2 from the germline V gene are MNHEY and SVGAGI. For the CDR3, the DNA is TGTGCCAGCAGCCCCGTCCGTTACAATGAGCAGTTCTTC. Translating gives CASSPVRYNEQFF.

The rearrangement joins TRBV19 to TRBJ2-7; D is ambiguous. CDR1 is LNHDA, CDR2 SQIVND, per germline (reference sequence). The CDR3 runs 14 residues. V was cut by 5 bases and J by 2 bases, with 13 bases left in between. CDR3 protein: CASSARVSPYEQYF. In nucleotides, the CDR3 is TGTGCCAGTAGTGCCCGGGTCAGCCCCTACGAGCAGTACTTC.

The V and J genes are TRBV24-1 and TRBJ2-7; 13 nucleotides match TRBD2. Unmatched junction bases numbered 8, after V lost 3 bases and J lost 7 bases. The CDR3 spans 16 residues. The germline CDR1 and CDR2 sequences are KGHDR and SFDVKD. CDR3 in amino acids: CATSDGTSGAVGEQYF. As DNA, the CDR3 is TGTGCCACCAGTGATGGGACTAGCGGGGCCGTGGGGGAGCAGTACTTC.

The V and J genes are TRBV18 and TRBJ1-4, with 7 bases that match TRBD1. Germline CDR1 is KGHSH and CDR2 is LQKENI. CDR3 length: 16 residues. J was trimmed by 4 bases and V by 6 bases; bases with no gene match: 11. For the CDR3, the DNA is TGTGCCAGCTCTCAAAACCCGGGACAGCGTAATGAAAAACTGTTTTTT. Protein product: CASSQNPGQRNEKLFF.

The chain links TRBV19 to TRBJ1-5; D perhaps matches TRBD1 (6 bases). CDR3 size: 16 residues. Germline CDR1 and CDR2: LNHDA and SQIVND (reference sequence). V gave up 3 bases and J gave up 2 bases, with 14 bases separating them. Here the CDR3 reads CASSIRGHLGNQPQHF. The DNA for the CDR3 is TGTGCCAGTAGTATTCGGGGACACTTGGGCAATCAGCCCCAGCATTTT.

CDR3: CASSQGGAYNEQFF. The CDR3 DNA reads TGTGCCAGCTCACAGGGAGGAGCCTACAATGAGCAGTTCTTC. The chain uses TRBV18 and TRBJ2-1, with D tentatively TRBD2 (6 bases). This CDR3 has 14 amino acids. Per germline, CDR1 KGHSH and CDR2 LQKENI. Trimming took 4 bases from V and 2 from J, leaving 9 bases between them.

The chain employs TRBV24-1 and TRBJ2-4; maybe TRBD2 (6 bases). The germline V and J ends were trimmed by 4 bases and 6 bases, with 21 bases remaining between them. The CDR3 loop spans 17 amino acids. Germline-derived CDR1 and CDR2 are KGHDR and SFDVKD. CDR3 protein: CATSDPGPGERGNIQYF. CDR3 DNA sequence: TGTGCCACCAGTGACCCGGGCCCGGGGGAACGCGGAAACATTCAGTACTTC.

The CDR3: CASSPPTGKHEQYF. The CDR3 DNA is TGCGCCAGCAGCCCCCCGACAGGGAAACACGAGCAGTACTTC. The chain uses TRBV4-1 and TRBJ2-7; 7 bases fit TRBD1. CDR1 and CDR2 from the germline V gene are MGHRA and YSYEKL. V lost 4 bases to trimming and J lost 5 bases; unmatched junction nucleotides: 8. The CDR3 is 14 residues long.

CDR3 loop: CACSGTGGTEAFF. DNA of the CDR3: TGTGCTTGCTCCGGGACAGGGGGGACTGAAGCTTTCTTT. This chain links TRBV19 with TRBJ1-1; 11 bases map to TRBD1. The CDR3 has 13 amino acids. Germline assignment: CDR1 LNHDA and CDR2 SQIVND (reference sequence).

This clone was picked up one time. The chain's CDR3 is CASTRDRDGVLTF. The CDR3 bases are TGTGCCAGTACCAGGGACAGGGACGGGGTCCTGACTTTC. The chain links TRBV19 to TRBJ2-6; 9 bases match TRBD1. Germline values: CDR1 LNHDA, CDR2 SQIVND (reference sequence). The ends lost 7 bases at V and 13 bases at J; junction bases unmatched: 8. The CDR3 consists of 13 residues.

This clone was seen just once. The chain employs TRBV19 and TRBJ2-1; 7 bases align to TRBD1. The CDR3 contains 17 residues. V was clipped by 4 bases and J by 6 bases; unmatched bases: 15. Germline CDR1 and CDR2: LNHDA and SQIVND (reference sequence). CDR3 protein: CASSTRTGGSWSNEQFF. The DNA for the CDR3 is TGTGCCAGTAGTACGCGGACAGGTGGGTCATGGAGCAATGAGCAGTTCTTC.

V gene TRBV19 combines with J gene TRBJ1-5; 8 bases are a match to TRBD1. From germline, CDR1 is LNHDA and CDR2 SQIVND (reference sequence). This CDR3 is built from 12 residues. J lost 7 bases, V lost 7 bases, and 3 bases had no gene match. CDR3 amino acids: CASNSGGQPQHF. CDR3 DNA sequence: TGTGCCAGTAATTCAGGGGGCCAGCCCCAGCATTTT.